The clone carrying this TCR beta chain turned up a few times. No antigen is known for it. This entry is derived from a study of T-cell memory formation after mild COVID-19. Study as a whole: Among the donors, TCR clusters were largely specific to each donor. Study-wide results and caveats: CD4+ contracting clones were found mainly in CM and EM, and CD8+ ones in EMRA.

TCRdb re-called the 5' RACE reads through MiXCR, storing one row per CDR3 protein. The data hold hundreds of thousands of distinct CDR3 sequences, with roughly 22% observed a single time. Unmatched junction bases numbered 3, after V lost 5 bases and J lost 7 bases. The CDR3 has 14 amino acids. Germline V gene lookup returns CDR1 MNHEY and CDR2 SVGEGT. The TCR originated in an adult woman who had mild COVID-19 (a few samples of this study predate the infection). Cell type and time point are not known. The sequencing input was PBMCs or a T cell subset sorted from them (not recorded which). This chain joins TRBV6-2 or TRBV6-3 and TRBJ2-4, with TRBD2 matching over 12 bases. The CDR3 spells CASSNLAGGNIQYF. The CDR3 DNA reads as TGTGCCAGCAGTAACCTAGCGGGGGGGAACATTCAGTACTTC.